The 31 T cell receptor beta chains listed next were all sequenced from one sample in a study of T cells after yellow fever vaccination. MiXCR was run by TCRdb on the 5' RACE reads, yielding one entry per CDR3 protein. The sample records some 300,000 distinct CDR3 sequences, approximately 8% being singletons. The source material was CD4+ T cells sorted from PBMCs, sampled 5 days after the yellow fever booster vaccination. The receptors come from a man aged 18 to 30 who received the YFV17D yellow fever vaccine.

This clonotype was counted ten times or more. The chain has TRBV5-1 and TRBJ2-5, with 9 bases that match TRBD2. Germline-derived CDR1 and CDR2 are SGHRS and YFSETQ. The V gene end was trimmed by 6 bases and the J gene end by 2 bases; junction bases not matched to a gene: 11. This CDR3 has 16 amino acids. The CDR3 nucleotides read TGCGCCAGCAACCCCTCCCCGACTAGCGGTCAAGAGACCCAGTACTTC. Translated: CASNPSPTSGQETQYF.

The chain joins TRBV6-2 or TRBV6-3 to TRBJ2-4; 10 bases align to TRBD1. Germline loops: CDR1 MNHEY, CDR2 SVGEGT. This CDR3 comprises 19 residues. V dropped 0 bases and J dropped 1; count of bases not matched to a gene: 9. The CDR3, as DNA: TGTGCCAGCAGTTACTCGGGACAGGGGATCTTTACCGCCAAAAACATTCAGTACTTC. Translation gives CASSYSGQGIFTAKNIQYF.

In its sample, this clonotype was seen a few times. The V and J genes are TRBV5-5 and TRBJ2-5; weak D call: TRBD2 (6 bases). V was pared by 2 bases and J by 5 bases, with 13 bases between. The germline gives CDR1 SGHKS, CDR2 YYEKEE (reference sequence). This CDR3 spans 14 amino acids. CDR3 sequence (DNA): TGTGCCAGCAGCTTTTGGGGGGAGAGGGAGACCCAGTACTTC. Translating it yields CASSFWGERETQYF.

This clonotype showed up just a few times. This rearrangement joins TRBV9 to TRBJ1-5; the D is unclear. The germline V gene encodes CDR1 SGDLS and CDR2 YYNGEE. The CDR3 has 13 amino acids. V was cut by 0 bases and J by 5 bases, with 6 bases left in between. The CDR3 reads CASSVDKDQPQHF. DNA of the CDR3: TGTGCCAGCAGCGTAGATAAGGATCAGCCCCAGCATTTT. The variable domain in full, with the rest retrieved from reference TRBV9 and TRBJ1-5, is DSGVTQTPKHLITATGQRVTLRCSPRSGDLSVYWYQQSLDQGLQFLIQYYNGEERAKGNILERFSAQQFPDLHSELNLSSLELGDSALYFCASSVDKDQPQHFGDGTRLSIL.

This clonotype showed up many times. The rearrangement links TRBV7-9 to TRBJ2-5; 7 bases map to TRBD1. The germline V gene has CDR1 SEHNR and CDR2 FQNEAQ (reference sequence). The CDR3 has 15 residues. Unmatched junction bases numbered 3, after V lost 0 bases and J lost 2 bases. CDR3 in amino acids: CASSLATGQQETQYF. In nucleotides, the CDR3 is TGTGCCAGCAGCTTAGCCACGGGACAGCAAGAGACCCAGTACTTC.

This clonotype has a handful of counts. V is TRBV6-6 and J is TRBJ1-2; TRBD1 agrees at 7 bases. Unmatched junction bases numbered 2, after V lost 0 bases and J lost 1 base. The CDR3 covers 15 residues. Germline V gives CDR1 MNHNY, CDR2 SVGAGI (reference sequence). The CDR3 loop is CASSYSNRGNYGYTF. The CDR3 coding sequence is TGTGCCAGCAGTTACTCGAACAGGGGTAACTATGGCTACACCTTC.

This CDR3 reads CASSQGRVSSGGADSTDTQYF. DNA for the CDR3: TGCGCCAGCAGCCAAGGACGGGTGTCCAGCGGGGGGGCCGATAGCACAGATACGCAGTATTTT. This sequence joins TRBV4-1 and TRBJ2-3; 10 bases align to TRBD2. Germline loops: CDR1 MGHRA, CDR2 YSYEKL. The CDR3 has 21 amino acids. With 1 base clipped from V and 0 bases from J, the junction kept 16 bases outside the gene matches.

This clonotype was observed at least ten times. The chain uses TRBV6-2 or TRBV6-3 and TRBJ2-2; no clear D. V was trimmed by 3 bases and J by 6 bases, leaving 5 bases between them. The CDR3 sequence is 12 residues long. CDR1 is MNHEY, CDR2 SVGEGT, per germline. This chain's CDR3 is CASSYKPGELFF. The DNA for the CDR3 is TGTGCCAGCAGTTATAAACCCGGGGAGCTGTTTTTT.

About this clonotype itself: A much larger clone is a single base away; this may be a read error. The chain has TRBV28 and TRBJ2-5; D is perhaps TRBD1 (6 bases). From germline, CDR1 is MDHEN and CDR2 SYDVKM. Between the trimmed V and J ends, which lost 5 bases and 5 bases, there was a span of 21 bases. This CDR3 has 16 residues. The CDR3 bases are TGTGCCAGCAGTACAGGGACGGCCGCCTCTGAGGAGACCCAGTACTTC. Residues: CASSTGTAASEETQYF.

This clonotype was seen a handful of times. The V call is TRBV12-3 or TRBV12-4, the J call TRBJ1-5; 9 nucleotides align to TRBD1. The length of the CDR3 is 16 residues. The trim removed 4 bases at V and 5 bases at J, leaving 9 bases unmatched. The CDR3: CASSYAGTGFDQPQHF. CDR3 sequence (DNA): TGTGCCAGCAGTTACGCAGGGACAGGGTTCGATCAGCCCCAGCATTTT.

V is TRBV6-2 or TRBV6-3 and J is TRBJ2-1; perhaps TRBD2 as D (5 bases). Germline CDR1 MNHEY, CDR2 SVGEGT. This CDR3 comprises 11 residues. Trimming left V 6 bases short and J 6 bases short, with 6 bases between. The CDR3 sequence is CASREVNEQFF. In DNA, the CDR3 is TGTGCCAGCAGGGAGGTCAATGAGCAGTTCTTC.

The chain carries TRBV6-2 or TRBV6-3 and TRBJ1-1; D is perhaps TRBD1 (6 bases). V was clipped by 5 bases and J by 0 bases, with 19 bases between them. The length of the CDR3 is 17 residues. The germline gives CDR1 MNHEY, CDR2 SVGEGT. The CDR3 sequence: CASSRRQASDMNTEAFF. CDR3 bases: TGTGCCAGCAGTCGCAGACAGGCATCGGATATGAACACTGAAGCTTTCTTT.

This clonotype was observed many times. V is TRBV23-1 and J is TRBJ2-3, with TRBD1 identical over 9 bases. TRBV23-1 counts as an open reading frame of uncertain function. The CDR3 is 16 amino acids. With V trimmed by 3 bases and J by 3 bases, 7 bases remained unmatched. The CDR3 coding sequence is TGCGCCAGCAGTCAGTACGGACAGGGGAGGACAGATACGCAGTATTTT. Protein product: CASSQYGQGRTDTQYF.

The V and J genes are TRBV12-3 or TRBV12-4 and TRBJ2-7; maybe TRBD2 (6 bases). Trimming cost V 7 bases and J 0 bases, with 16 bases left between them. The CDR3 is made up of 15 amino acids. The CDR3 region has the DNA TGTGCCAGCAATTCCGGGGCTAGCGCCTCCTACGAGCAGTACTTC. It is translated as CASNSGASASYEQYF.

This clonotype has ten or more counts. The chain joins TRBV12-3 or TRBV12-4 to TRBJ1-2; D unresolved. The length of the CDR3 is 13 residues. Trimming took off 3 bases at V and 4 bases at J, with 9 bases between the two ends. The CDR3 here is CASSFLGSYGYTF. The CDR3, as DNA: TGTGCCAGCAGTTTCCTGGGGAGCTATGGCTACACCTTC.

This clonotype was recorded at least ten times. The V and J genes are TRBV29-1 and TRBJ2-1, with 10 bases lining up with TRBD2. Germline assignment: CDR1 SQVTM and CDR2 ANQGSEA. V lost 7 bases and J lost 0; bases outside the gene matches: 3. CDR3 size: 14 residues. Here the CDR3 reads CSASSGSSYNEQFF. The CDR3 region has the DNA TGCAGCGCTTCTAGCGGGAGCTCCTACAATGAGCAGTTCTTC.

The V gene is TRBV13, the J gene TRBJ2-7; 9 bases fit TRBD1. Germline lookup yields CDR1 PRHDT and CDR2 FYEKMQ (reference sequence). With V trimmed by 0 bases and J by 6 bases, 12 bases remained unmatched. The length of the CDR3 is 17 residues. CDR3 sequence reads: CASSLGLMGQGQFEQYF. CDR3 nucleotide sequence: TGTGCCAGCAGCTTAGGGTTGATGGGACAGGGACAATTCGAGCAGTACTTC.

The gene calls are TRBV7-2 and TRBJ2-2, with 7 bases fitting TRBD2. CDR1 and CDR2 from the germline V gene are SGHTA and FQGNSA. Trimming took 8 bases from V and 0 from J; bases not matched to a gene: 12. This CDR3 has 17 amino acids. The CDR3 reads CASGREELISNTGELFF. In DNA form, the CDR3 reads TGTGCCAGCGGGAGGGAAGAACTAATCTCGAACACCGGGGAGCTGTTTTTT.

The chain links TRBV18 to TRBJ2-7; D not resolved. The V and J ends lost 3 bases and 3 bases respectively, with 18 bases between them. Germline V CDR1 and CDR2: KGHSH, LQKENI. This CDR3 is built from 16 residues. The CDR3 region has the DNA TGTGCCAGCTCACCCCAGGACGGAGCCTCCTTCTACGAGCAGTACTTC. This gives the protein CASSPQDGASFYEQYF.

This clonotype was detected many times. This chain joins TRBV7-6 and TRBJ1-1; D not resolved. The germline V gene encodes CDR1 SGHVS and CDR2 FNYEAQ. Trimming pared 5 bases from V and 2 bases from J, leaving 15 bases between. The CDR3 runs 15 residues. The CDR3 protein is CASSPRPLGNTEAFF. CDR3 bases: TGTGCCAGCAGCCCCAGACCGCTAGGAAACACTGAAGCTTTCTTT.

This clonotype was seen only a few times. The chain recombines TRBV5-1 with TRBJ2-1; D gene ambiguous. The V gene's germline CDR1 is SGHRS and CDR2 YFSETQ. Trimming took 0 bases from V and 5 from J, leaving 3 bases between them. This CDR3 spans 12 amino acids. CDR3 nucleotides: TGCGCCAGCAGCTTGGGGAACAATGAGCAGTTCTTC. Translation: CASSLGNNEQFF.

This clonotype was observed many times. V is TRBV7-2 and J is TRBJ2-3; perhaps TRBD1 as D (6 bases). CDR1 and CDR2 from the germline V gene are SGHTA and FQGNSA. The CDR3 covers 15 residues. V lost 2 bases to trimming and J lost 0 bases, with 9 bases between them. The CDR3 DNA is TGTGCCAGCAGCTTACAGGGGCACAGCACAGATACGCAGTATTTT. This gives the protein CASSLQGHSTDTQYF.

This clonotype came up a few times. The chain joins TRBV19 to TRBJ1-5; TRBD1 aligns across 8 bases. The CDR3 extends over 14 amino acids. V was pared by 5 bases and J by 7 bases, with 7 bases of the junction left unmatched. Germline CDR1 and CDR2: LNHDA and SQIVND (reference sequence). CDR3 region: CASSQGTGGQPQHF. CDR3 DNA sequence: TGTGCCAGTAGTCAGGGGACAGGAGGACAGCCCCAGCATTTT.

This clonotype was recorded a few times. The rearrangement links TRBV7-6 to TRBJ2-1; D is unclear. Trimming shortened V by 2 bases and J by 8 bases, and 13 bases separated the two germline ends. This CDR3 contains 14 residues. Germline lookup yields CDR1 SGHVS and CDR2 FNYEAQ. DNA for the CDR3: TGTGCCAGCAGCTTACGGGTCCCTTTGGATGAGCAGTTCTTC. It codes for CASSLRVPLDEQFF.

The chain is built from TRBV5-6 and TRBJ1-1; no clear D. V shed 4 bases and J shed 2 bases, with 9 bases lying between them. The CDR3 spans 13 residues. The V gene's germline CDR1 is SGHDT and CDR2 YYEEEE. The CDR3 nucleotides read TGTGCCAGCAGCAAGAAGTCAAACACTGAAGCTTTCTTT. Its protein is CASSKKSNTEAFF.

The chain uses TRBV6-5 and TRBJ2-4, with D perhaps matching TRBD2 (6 bases). The CDR3 consists of 16 residues. Per germline, CDR1 MNHEY and CDR2 SVGAGI. The V end was cut by 6 bases, the J end by 7 bases, with 22 bases between. CDR3 bases: TGTGCCAGCAGGCCTCGCGGGGCCACCCTCAAGAACATTCAGTACTTC. Its protein is CASRPRGATLKNIQYF.

CDR3 region: CASSSGGPGGRSPLHF. CDR3 sequence (DNA): TGTGCCAGCAGCTCCGGGGGACCAGGGGGCCGATCACCCCTCCACTTT. This rearrangement joins TRBV7-2 to TRBJ1-6, with 8 bases lining up with TRBD1. V lost 4 bases and J lost 10; bases outside the gene matches: 12. CDR3 length equals 16 residues. Germline V gives CDR1 SGHTA, CDR2 FQGNSA. The full variable domain, rest sourced from reference TRBV7-2 and TRBJ1-6, is GAGVSQSPSNKVTEKGKDVELRCDPISGHTALYWYRQSLGQGLEFLIYFQGNSAPDKSGLPSDRFSAERTGGSVSTLTIQRTQQEDSAVYLCASSSGGPGGRSPLHFGNGTRLTVT.

The genes are TRBV7-2 and TRBJ1-2, with TRBD1 matching 8 bases. V dropped 3 bases and J dropped 8; count of bases not matched to a gene: 5. The germline CDR1 and CDR2 sequences are SGHTA and FQGNSA. There are 13 residues in the CDR3. The CDR3 region has the DNA TGTGCCAGCAGCTTCGACAGGGGACGAGGCTACACCTTC. As protein: CASSFDRGRGYTF.

This clonotype showed up just a few times. The chain combines TRBV20-1 with TRBJ2-7, with D tentatively TRBD2 (5 bases). The CDR3 contains 13 residues. Trimming left V 3 bases short and J 2 bases short, with 11 bases between. Germline V CDR1 and CDR2: DFQATT, SNEGSKA (reference sequence). The CDR3 loop reads CSARSGVPYEQYF. CDR3 sequence (DNA): TGCAGTGCTAGGTCCGGGGTGCCCTACGAGCAGTACTTC.

In its sample, this clonotype was seen a few times. The chain uses TRBV20-1 and TRBJ2-7; D remains unclear. This CDR3 comprises 12 residues. Looked up from germline, CDR1 is DFQATT and CDR2 is SNEGSKA (reference sequence). V dropped 4 bases and J dropped 5 bases, with 12 bases sitting between them. CDR3 protein: CSATTVLDEQYF. As DNA, the CDR3 is TGCAGTGCTACTACTGTGCTAGACGAGCAGTACTTC.

This clonotype was observed a few times. CDR3 residues: CASSFRTSGGGTDTQYF. The CDR3 region has the DNA TGTGCCAGCAGCTTCCGGACTAGCGGGGGGGGCACAGATACGCAGTATTTT. The chain joins TRBV5-6 to TRBJ2-3, with TRBD2 identical over 15 bases. The CDR3 sequence is 17 residues long. CDR1 SGHDT and CDR2 YYEEEE come from the germline V gene. The V segment lost 2 bases and the J segment 1 base; nucleotides outside the gene matches: 2.